These 9 T cell receptor beta chains were all obtained from the same sample, sequenced in a study of T cell changes during pregnancy in multiple sclerosis. Libraries were prepared by immunoSEQ multiplex PCR; TCRdb keeps only in-frame clonotypes and omits some of them. This table holds about 38,000 clones, about 93% found once. The material was CD4+ T cells from peripheral blood mononuclear cells, obtained in the third trimester of pregnancy. The receptors were gathered from a female donor in good health, enrolled as a control in a pregnancy study.

The rearrangement joins TRBV7-2 to TRBJ2-1; 10 bases match TRBD2. The CDR3 has 14 amino acids. With 1 base clipped from V and 13 bases from J, the junction kept 7 bases outside the gene matches. Germline V gene lookup returns CDR1 SGHTA and CDR2 FQGNSA. The CDR3 spells CASSLGLSGRRQFF. The CDR3 DNA is TGTGCCAGCAGCTTAGGTCTTAGCGGGAGGAGACAGTTCTTC.

The CDR3, as DNA: TGCGCCAGCAGCCTTCGACTAGCGGGATATGAAGGATATGAGCAGTTCTTC. Protein: CASSLRLAGYEGYEQFF. The rearrangement joins TRBV4-1 to TRBJ2-1, with 11 positions matching TRBD2. Germline V gene sequence: CDR1 MGHRA, CDR2 YSYEKL. The V segment lost 4 bases and the J segment 8 bases; nucleotides outside the gene matches: 13. The CDR3 length is 17 residues.

The chain has TRBV6-1 and TRBJ1-1, with 7 bases identical to TRBD1. The CDR3 has 16 amino acids. V shed 4 bases, J shed 0 bases, and the junction held 8 bases outside the gene matches. The germline V gene encodes CDR1 MNHNS and CDR2 SASEGT. Here the CDR3 reads CASSVLAGGMNTEAFF. The CDR3 DNA sequence: TGTGCCAGCAGTGTTTTGGCAGGGGGGATGAACACTGAAGCTTTCTTT.

In its sample, this clone was seen once. The J gene is TRBJ1-2, the V gene TRBV5-4; the match to TRBD1 covers 7 bases. The junction had 9 bases not matched to a gene; V was cut back by 2 bases and J by 8 bases. CDR1 is SGHNT and CDR2 is YYREEE in the germline V gene (reference sequence). This CDR3 has 14 residues. The CDR3: CASSFILQGRGYTF. As DNA, the CDR3 is TGTGCCAGCAGCTTTATACTACAGGGGAGAGGCTACACCTTC.

This clone was seen only once. The V gene is TRBV28, the J gene TRBJ2-5, with no clear D. The CDR3 is 16 amino acids. The germline V gene has CDR1 MDHEN and CDR2 SYDVKM. Trimming shortened V by 5 bases and J by 2 bases, and 18 bases separated the two germline ends. The CDR3 coding sequence is TGTGCCAGCAGTCCCGGGTTTTCTACTCCACAAGAGACCCAGTACTTC. Protein product: CASSPGFSTPQETQYF.

Only one count was recorded for this clone. The rearrangement links TRBV30 to TRBJ2-7, with a tentative D call TRBD1 (6 bases). The CDR3 has 12 amino acids. Trimming took off 4 bases at V and 9 bases at J, with 16 bases between the two ends. Germline V CDR1 and CDR2: GTSNPN, SVGIG (reference sequence). CDR3 region: CAWMGAGNPQYF. Written as DNA, the CDR3 is TGTGCCTGGATGGGGGCAGGGAACCCGCAGTACTTC.

V is TRBV28 and J is TRBJ1-2; the D is unclear. V shed 5 bases and J shed 4 bases, with 8 bases lying between them. This CDR3 spans 12 amino acids. Germline assignment: CDR1 MDHEN and CDR2 SYDVKM. Written as DNA, the CDR3 is TGTGCCAGCAGTGCTTACAGCTATGGCTACACCTTC. It is translated as CASSAYSYGYTF.

The CDR3, as DNA: TGCGCCAGCAGCCCGGGACAGGGGGCCTACGAGCAGTACTTC. It is translated as CASSPGQGAYEQYF. The gene calls are TRBV5-1 and TRBJ2-7; 11 nucleotides line up with TRBD1. Germline CDR1 reads SGHRS; CDR2 reads YFSETQ. The length of the CDR3 is 14 residues. Germline trimming cut 4 bases from V and 2 bases from J; bases unmatched to any gene: 2. Full variable domain (outside the CDR3, taken from reference TRBV5-1 and TRBJ2-7): KAGVTQTPRYLIKTRGQQVTLSCSPISGHRSVSWYQQTPGQGLQFLFEYFSETQRNKGNFPGRFSGRQFSNSRSEMNVSTLELGDSALYLCASSPGQGAYEQYFGPGTRLTVT.

The CDR3 DNA follows: TGTGCCAGCAGCAAAATAGGCACAGATACGCAGTATTTT. Residues: CASSKIGTDTQYF. The rearrangement links TRBV21-1 to TRBJ2-3; the table's D call, TRBD2, has no DNA check behind it. TRBV21-1 is tagged as a pseudogene. The CDR3 sequence is 13 residues long.